These 5 T cell receptor beta chains share one sample of origin, sequenced in a study of cytomegalovirus exposure and HLA in healthy donors. Data came from immunoSEQ multiplex PCR; TCRdb stores just in-frame clones and leaves some out. The table shows over 200,000 clones, with around 87% occurring only once. Sequencing was performed on PBMCs. Receptor source: a woman younger than 30 in good health and CMV-seropositive.

The rearrangement links TRBV2 to TRBJ1-1; 7 positions agree with TRBD1. Trimming at V came to 11 bases and at J to 4 bases, leaving 16 bases not matched to a gene. In germline, CDR1 is SNHLY, CDR2 FYNNEI. CDR3 length equals 15 residues. CDR3 sequence: CAVQIWAGGVTEAFF. DNA of the CDR3: TGTGCCGTCCAAATCTGGGCAGGGGGAGTCACTGAAGCTTTCTTT.

This clone turned up a few times. V and J are TRBV27 and TRBJ2-2; 10 nucleotides line up with TRBD1. The CDR3 extends over 19 amino acids. V gave up 8 bases and J gave up 4 bases; unmatched junction bases: 19. Per germline, CDR1 MNHEY and CDR2 SMNVEV (reference sequence). The CDR3 loop is CASPPRDRGEGSITGELFF. CDR3 coding DNA: TGTGCCAGCCCCCCCCGGGACAGGGGTGAGGGAAGTATCACCGGGGAGCTGTTTTTT.

J is TRBJ2-7 and V is TRBV28, with D possibly TRBD1 on 6 matching bases. This CDR3 is built from 14 residues. Per the germline V gene, CDR1 is MDHEN and CDR2 is SYDVKM. V lost 5 bases to trimming and J lost 1 base, with 12 bases between them. The CDR3 protein is CASSGTFRSYEQYF. The CDR3 DNA reads TGTGCCAGCAGTGGGACATTCCGATCCTACGAGCAGTACTTC.

This chain uses TRBV2 with TRBJ1-4, with a tentative D call TRBD1 (5 bases). The CDR3 sequence is 13 residues long. From germline, CDR1 is SNHLY and CDR2 FYNNEI. The V end was cut by 6 bases, the J end by 8 bases, with 13 bases between. This chain's CDR3 is CASSGGIGEKLFF. The DNA for the CDR3 is TGTGCCAGCAGCGGGGGGATTGGGGAAAAACTGTTTTTT.

This chain joins TRBV11-3 and TRBJ2-2; D is undetermined. Trimming took off 4 bases at V and 1 base at J, with 4 bases between the two ends. The CDR3 contains 13 residues. CDR1 is SGHNT, CDR2 YENEEA, per germline. The CDR3 reads CASSSRNTGELFF. CDR3 nucleotides: TGTGCCAGCAGCTCGAGGAACACCGGGGAGCTGTTTTTT.